These 21 T cell receptor beta chains were all obtained from the same sample, sequenced in a study of shared clonotypes between healthy human individuals. Libraries were prepared by immunoSEQ multiplex PCR; TCRdb keeps only in-frame clonotypes and omits some of them. The sample holds nearly 2 million clones, just under 95% seen once. Naive CD8 cells, CD45RO-negative and positively selected for CCR7, excluded terminally differentiated effector memory CD45RA+ cells. The specimen sequenced was naive CD8+ T cells sorted from blood. Receptors were obtained from a man younger than 30 in good health.

The chain carries TRBV4-1 and TRBJ2-5; TRBD2 might be the D (5 bases). The CDR3 is 14 residues long. The V end lost 3 bases, the J end lost 2 bases, and 10 bases lay between the germline ends. Germline loops: CDR1 MGHRA, CDR2 YSYEKL. The CDR3 nucleotides are TGCGCCAGCAGCCAGATCGGGATACAAGAGACCCAGTACTTC. Its protein is CASSQIGIQETQYF.

This clone was recorded only once. V and J are TRBV6-5 and TRBJ1-5; D might be TRBD1 (6 bases). With 10 bases removed from V and 7 bases from J, the gap between germline ends came to 17 bases. CDR3 size: 13 residues. Germline values: CDR1 MNHEY, CDR2 SVGAGI. The CDR3 is CATWSGGLQPQHF. For the CDR3, the DNA is TGTGCCACCTGGTCGGGGGGCTTACAGCCCCAGCATTTT.

This clone showed up just once. The chain recombines TRBV7-9 with TRBJ2-2; 8 bases are a match to TRBD1. This CDR3 has 17 amino acids. The V gene end was trimmed by 1 base and the J gene end by 6 bases; junction bases not matched to a gene: 10. The germline V gene has CDR1 SEHNR and CDR2 FQNEAQ (reference sequence). The CDR3, as DNA: TGTGCCAGCAGCTTAGGCCTCGCAGGGGGCATCGCCGGGGAGCTGTTTTTT. This sequence encodes CASSLGLAGGIAGELFF.

V usage is TRBV19 and J usage is TRBJ1-1, with 8 bases fitting TRBD1. V shed 5 bases and J 2 bases; nucleotides not matched to a gene: 7. The CDR3 consists of 15 residues. Germline lookup yields CDR1 LNHDA and CDR2 SQIVND (reference sequence). The CDR3 reads CASSRNQGANTEAFF. CDR3 nucleotides: TGTGCCAGTAGTCGAAATCAGGGGGCTAACACTGAAGCTTTCTTT.

The CDR3 DNA reads TGTGCCAGCAGTACGGACGGCACAGATACGCAGTATTTT. This gives the protein CASSTDGTDTQYF. This sequence joins TRBV25-1 and TRBJ2-3; D ambiguous. The CDR3 is 13 residues long. V lost 5 bases and J 1 base, leaving 7 bases between the germline ends. Germline lookup yields CDR1 MGHDK and CDR2 SYGVNS.

V and J are TRBV10-1 and TRBJ2-2; possible D gene TRBD1, 5 bases. The CDR3 has 14 residues. Between the trimmed V and J ends, which lost 3 bases and 5 bases, there was a span of 10 bases. Germline V CDR1 and CDR2: WNHNN, SYGVQD (reference sequence). This chain's CDR3 is CASSEVDRTGELFF. The CDR3 DNA reads as TGCGCCAGCAGTGAAGTCGACAGAACCGGGGAGCTGTTTTTT.

This clone occurred once. The chain recombines TRBV9 with TRBJ2-7, with a weak D call TRBD2 (5 bases). Germline CDR1 SGDLS, CDR2 YYNGEE. V was shortened by 3 bases and J by 2 bases, with 15 bases between the two germline ends. There are 15 residues in the CDR3. CDR3 sequence reads: CASSALGGSTYEQYF. The CDR3 DNA sequence: TGTGCCAGCAGCGCCCTGGGCGGGTCAACCTACGAGCAGTACTTC.

The chain uses TRBV11-2 and TRBJ2-7, with D unclear. The CDR3 contains 14 residues. CDR1 and CDR2 (germline): SGHAT, FQNNGV. V shed 1 base and J shed 3 bases, with 10 bases lying between them. Here the CDR3 reads CASSLAHADYEQYF. In nucleotides, the CDR3 is TGTGCCAGCAGCTTAGCGCACGCGGACTACGAGCAGTACTTC.

Turning to this clone: Other DNA sequences in this specimen translate into the identical CDR3. The chain uses TRBV28 and TRBJ2-7; possible D gene TRBD2, 5 bases. The V gene lost 3 bases and the J gene lost 3 bases, with 12 bases spanning the gap. This CDR3 region has 14 residues. The germline V gene encodes CDR1 MDHEN and CDR2 SYDVKM. CDR3 amino acids: CASSFGQGGYEQYF. DNA of the CDR3: TGTGCCAGCAGTTTCGGGCAAGGAGGCTACGAGCAGTACTTC.

The count of this clone is one. The chain combines TRBV11-2 with TRBJ2-1; maybe TRBD1 (5 bases). The CDR3 is 14 residues long. The V end lost 2 bases, the J end lost 4 bases, and 9 bases lay between the germline ends. The germline CDR1 and CDR2 sequences are SGHAT and FQNNGV. CDR3 sequence (DNA): TGTGCCAGCAGCTTATGGGGCAGGTACAATGAGCAGTTCTTC. Translated, it gives CASSLWGRYNEQFF. Filled out from reference TRBV11-2 and TRBJ2-1, the complete variable domain reads EAGVAQSPRYKIIEKRQSVAFWCNPISGHATLYWYQQILGQGPKLLIQFQNNGVVDDSQLPKDRFSAERLKGVDSTLKIQPAKLEDSAVYLCASSLWGRYNEQFFGPGTRLTVL.

Comment on this clone: Additional DNA sequences in this sample encode the identical CDR3. This chain connects TRBV6-5 to TRBJ2-5; perhaps D is TRBD1 or TRBD2 (6 bases each). CDR3 length: 14 residues. V was trimmed by 0 bases and J by 4 bases, leaving 9 bases between them. Looked up from germline, CDR1 is MNHEY and CDR2 is SVGAGI. CDR3 sequence reads: CASSYSGGSETQYF. The CDR3 DNA follows: TGTGCCAGCAGTTACTCAGGGGGGTCAGAGACCCAGTACTTC.

The CDR3 DNA sequence: TGTGCCAGCAGCGCGACTACAGGATCCTACAATGAGCAGTTCTTC. Its protein product is CASSATTGSYNEQFF. This sequence joins TRBV11-1 and TRBJ2-1; either TRBD1 or TRBD2 may supply D (5 bases each). Germline V gene sequence: CDR1 SGHAT, CDR2 FQDESV (reference sequence). Trimming removed 5 bases from V and 1 base from J, with 12 bases in between. This CDR3 spans 15 amino acids.

This chain uses TRBV6-5 with TRBJ2-7; 7 bases agree with TRBD1. Trimming at V came to 0 bases and at J to 6 bases, leaving 11 bases not matched to a gene. Germline V lookup: CDR1 MNHEY, CDR2 SVGAGI. The CDR3 sequence is 16 residues long. CDR3 DNA: TGTGCCAGCAGTTACTCCCAGGGGGAAACTCCCCTCGAGCAGTACTTC. It codes for CASSYSQGETPLEQYF.

This clone was observed a single time. V and J are TRBV11-2 and TRBJ2-3; 10 positions agree with TRBD2. CDR1 SGHAT and CDR2 FQNNGV come from the germline V gene. The CDR3 contains 16 residues. J gave up 3 bases and V 8 bases, and 11 bases lay outside the gene matches. DNA of the CDR3: TGTGCCAGCTCTTTTTCAGCGGGAGGGCCGACAGATACGCAGTATTTT. This translates into CASSFSAGGPTDTQYF.

This sequence joins TRBV28 and TRBJ2-7; D gene uncertain. The germline V and J ends were trimmed by 6 bases and 4 bases, with 13 bases remaining between them. CDR1 and CDR2 from the germline V gene are MDHEN and SYDVKM. The CDR3 spans 13 residues. The CDR3 reads CASSYAEQYEQYF. CDR3 nucleotide sequence: TGTGCCAGCAGCTATGCGGAGCAGTACGAGCAGTACTTC.

This clone occurred once. The V call is TRBV5-6, the J call TRBJ1-5; 10 bases fit TRBD1. This CDR3 contains 12 residues. CDR1 SGHDT and CDR2 YYEEEE come from the germline V gene. V lost 4 bases, J lost 16 bases, and 8 bases stayed unmatched. CDR3 nucleotide sequence: TGTGCCAGCAGCGTCGGACAGGGGGATCGACATTTT. Translated: CASSVGQGDRHF.

The chain carries TRBV6-6 and TRBJ2-3; maybe TRBD2 (5 bases). Germline lookup yields CDR1 MNHNY and CDR2 SVGAGI (reference sequence). The CDR3 covers 15 residues. Trimming stripped 6 bases from V and 4 bases from J, with 17 bases between. The DNA for the CDR3 is TGTGCCAGCAGGTGGATAGCCGGAGGAGCAGATACGCAGTATTTT. It codes for CASRWIAGGADTQYF.

The genes are TRBV2 and TRBJ2-1, with 13 positions matching TRBD2. Germline assignment: CDR1 SNHLY and CDR2 FYNNEI. With 8 bases clipped from V and 8 bases from J, the junction kept 12 bases outside the gene matches. The CDR3 loop spans 16 amino acids. CDR3 coding DNA: TGTGCCAGCCTGACTCCGGGACTAGCGGGGTCGTATGAGCAGTTCTTC. It encodes CASLTPGLAGSYEQFF.

As DNA, the CDR3 is TGTGCCAGCAGCCTAGGACGCGCCGGGGAGCTGTTTTTT. Residues: CASSLGRAGELFF. V is TRBV5-8 and J is TRBJ2-2; D is unresolved. Germline V gives CDR1 SGHTS, CDR2 YDEGEE. The V gene lost 4 bases and the J gene lost 6 bases, with 10 bases spanning the gap. The length of the CDR3 is 13 residues.

This chain uses TRBV7-6 with TRBJ2-5, with 9 bases fitting TRBD2. The CDR3 contains 16 residues. Germline assignment: CDR1 SGHVS and CDR2 FNYEAQ. V lost 3 bases and J lost 0; bases outside the gene matches: 5. CDR3 loop: CASSLWTSANQETQYF. In nucleotides, the CDR3 is TGTGCCAGCAGCTTGTGGACTAGCGCTAACCAAGAGACCCAGTACTTC.

Only a few counts were recorded for this clone. This sequence joins TRBV7-9 and TRBJ1-2, with TRBD1 matching 7 bases. The trim removed 4 bases at V and 0 bases at J, leaving 5 bases unmatched. The germline CDR1 and CDR2 sequences are SEHNR and FQNEAQ (reference sequence). The CDR3 has 15 residues. This chain's CDR3 is CASSSTGFANYGYTF. The CDR3 DNA follows: TGTGCCAGCAGCTCGACAGGGTTTGCTAACTATGGCTACACCTTC.